This T cell receptor beta chain originates from a study of blood T cell repertoires in COVID-19. At the level of the study: Researchers got acute and convalescent COVID-19 samples from the United States, Italy and Spain.

Per the original methods: Estimation of nucleated cell counts was performed using reference gene primer amplification. Libraries were prepared by immunoSEQ multiplex PCR; TCRdb keeps only in-frame clonotypes and omits some of them. The V and J calls and clone size come from that table; D and trimming were worked out from the DNA. The table includes 120,000 to 150,000 clones, 80% to 90% detected once. After removal of 6 bases from V and 2 bases from J, the junction contained 3 bases not matched to a gene. The germline gives CDR1 LNHDA, CDR2 SQIVND (reference sequence). The CDR3 extends over 13 amino acids.

The sample was peripheral blood. This clonotype originated in a woman aged 60-70 years with acute or convalescent COVID-19. The V call is TRBV19, the J call TRBJ2-7, with 8 bases identical to TRBD2. In nucleotides, the CDR3 is TGTGCCAGTAGGCAAGCGGGGGCCTACGAGCAGTACTTC. Translated: CASRQAGAYEQYF.